The rows below give T cell receptor beta chains drawn from one sample of a study of shared clonotypes between healthy human individuals. Sequenced by immunoSEQ multiplex PCR; TCRdb stores in-frame clones only, minus some. The data contain about 680,000 clones, around 90% of them seen just once; the ten biggest clones take up approximately 22%. Sequenced: naive CD8+ T cells sorted from blood. Receptor source: a man in his thirties or forties in good health. The conserved cysteine and the conserved F or W are not part of the CDR3 here. Size tells how often a clone was seen (once, few, many) or the class of an expanded clone, and some rows leave it out.

clone_size v_call cdr3_aa
- TRBV4-3 ASSLRTGRVAEAF
- TRBV28 ASSPGTGPWTEAF
- TRBV2 ASSGEGLPGANVLT
- TRBV27 ASSLSRQNTEAF
- TRBV27 ASSSGGAFYNSPLH
- TRBV5-1 ASSQTGGSTYEQY
- TRBV9 ASSVDRGERTEAF
once TRBV9 ASSVADLSSGRQETQY
once TRBV7-6 ASSPRGGYEQY
- TRBV9 ASSPPTAGASSYNEQF